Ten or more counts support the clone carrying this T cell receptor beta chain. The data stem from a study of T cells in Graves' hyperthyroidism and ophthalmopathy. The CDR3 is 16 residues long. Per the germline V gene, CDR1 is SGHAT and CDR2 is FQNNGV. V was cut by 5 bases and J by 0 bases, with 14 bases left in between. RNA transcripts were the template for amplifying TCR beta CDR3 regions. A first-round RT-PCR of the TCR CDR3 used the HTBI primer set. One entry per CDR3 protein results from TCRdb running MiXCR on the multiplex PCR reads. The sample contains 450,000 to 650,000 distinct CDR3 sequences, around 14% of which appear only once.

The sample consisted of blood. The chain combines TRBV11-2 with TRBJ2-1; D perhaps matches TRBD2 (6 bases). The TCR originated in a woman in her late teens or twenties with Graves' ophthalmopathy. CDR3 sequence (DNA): TGTGCCAGCAGCCTACCGGAGGGGAGCTCCTACAATGAGCAGTTCTTC. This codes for CASSLPEGSSYNEQFF.